This T cell receptor beta chain is drawn from a study of blood T cell repertoires in COVID-19. For the study at large: The United States, Italy and Spain provided the acute and convalescent COVID-19 samples. PBMCs, B-cell-depleted T cells, or T cells provided the cDNA or gDNA that made up the material.

This table comes from immunoSEQ multiplex PCR, and its TCRdb copy is limited to in-frame clones, with some not included. The sample lists approximately 130,000 clones; over 70% were seen once. Germline V gene data show CDR1 as LNHDA and CDR2 as SQIVND (reference sequence). V lost 4 bases and J 5 bases, leaving 11 bases between the germline ends. The CDR3 extends over 13 amino acids. Sequenced: peripheral blood. This TCR came from a man older than 75 with acute or convalescent COVID-19. The V call is TRBV19, the J call TRBJ1-1, with D possibly matching TRBD1 (5 bases). Written as DNA, the CDR3 is TGTGCCAGTAGTACCGCGGGGGGGACTGAAGCTTTCTTT. As protein: CASSTAGGTEAFF.